This T cell receptor beta chain was identified in a study of low-dose radiotherapy and immunotherapy resistance in tumors (dated by TCRdb to 2022 to 2024). Background for the entire study: Patients in Cohort 1 were given 0.5 Gy per fraction every 2 weeks, and the prescribed total PTV dose was 6.5 Gy. The trial did not randomize participants into treatment groups. Cyclophosphamide 200 mg/m2 was given intravenously every two weeks, one day before each radiation and immunotherapy administration. Eight patients were included in the translational analysis: three from the first dose cohort and the first five from the second dose cohort. Nivolumab and ipilimumab were both given intravenously, with nivolumab at a 240 mg flat dose every two weeks and ipilimumab at 1 mg/kg every six weeks. For Cohort 2, the dose was 1 Gy per fraction given every two weeks, adding up to 13 Gy in total across 26 weeks. Patients took aspirin 300 mg orally once daily for four cycles, starting on cycle 1 day 1.

There are many counts of this clonotype. What antigen it recognizes has not been identified. No base quality information exists; no much larger clone differs at one position. The CDR3 contains 16 residues, cysteine and phenylalanine counted. Only CDR3 DNA remains: 48 bases, in frame from the first base. The V end loses 0 bases and the J end loses 3 bases, and a stretch of 13 bases separates them. CDR1 and CDR2, per the germline V gene (reference sequence), are LNHNV and YYDKDF. First-strand cDNA was synthesized using Superscript III and a set of TRAV- and TRBV-specific primers, so that both TCRalpha and TCRbeta chains were covered. A roughly 20-cycle PCR with Phusion amplified the TCRs, pairing a constant-region primer with the adapter that was attached to the V primers. The isolated mRNA was amplified using the MessageAmp II aRNA Amplification Kit, with in vitro transcription performed for 16 hours at 37 degrees C. The Dynabeads mRNA DIRECT Purification Kit was used to isolate the mRNA for TCR sequencing. Indexed Illumina adapters were added in a second Phusion PCR of about 27 cycles, after which AMPure XP beads were used to purify the products. Deep sequencing of the TCRalpha and TCRbeta libraries was carried out on an Illumina MiniSeq instrument. Turning to the authors' computational methods: Using custom Perl scripts, TCR sequences encoding the same protein were pooled, out-of-frame sequences were removed, and the abundance of each clonotype was computed. TCR sequences supported by only a single read were excluded from analysis. The metrics used to describe the repertoires included Shannon entropy, Gini index, clonality, richness, and the frequency of TCRs shared between repertoires. Starting from the raw public reads, TCRdb applied fastp trimming at Q25, assembled clones with MiXCR and retained in-frame beta chains. Here each entry gathers all rows of one CDR3 protein and keeps the most common genes and DNA. TCRdb's processing, not the study's, gives the V and J calls here. A total of approximately 90,000 distinct CDR3 sequences appear in this sample, more than 8% of them only once. The ten largest clones capture approximately 0.98% of the sample.

The intended sense of this specimen's time point label: before trial treatment. Donors were enrolled in RACIN, a single-arm phase I dose-escalation trial combining nivolumab, ipilimumab, aspirin, low-dose cyclophosphamide and low-dose radiotherapy. Patients with advanced, TIL-negative solid tumors were considered eligible. This material consisted of PBMCs, taken before treatment. In this chain, TRBV15 is recombined with TRBJ2-3; the D gene assignment is ambiguous. This TCR was recovered from a male donor with prostate cancer. The base sequence is TGTGCCACCAGCAGAGAGAGATTGGGCCTAACAGATACGCAGTATTTT. It translates as CATSRERLGLTDTQYF.